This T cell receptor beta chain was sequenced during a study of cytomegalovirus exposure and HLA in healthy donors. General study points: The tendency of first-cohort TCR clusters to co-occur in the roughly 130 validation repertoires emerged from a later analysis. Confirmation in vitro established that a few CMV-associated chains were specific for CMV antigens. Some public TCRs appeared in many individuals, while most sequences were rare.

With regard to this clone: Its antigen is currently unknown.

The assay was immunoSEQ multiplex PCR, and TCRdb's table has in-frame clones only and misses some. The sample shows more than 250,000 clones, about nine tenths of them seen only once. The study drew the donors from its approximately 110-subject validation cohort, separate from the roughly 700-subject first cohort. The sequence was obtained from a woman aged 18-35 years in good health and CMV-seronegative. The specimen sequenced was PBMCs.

CDR3 sequence (DNA): TGTGCCAGCAGTGTCTTGGGGGCGGCTGGGGCCAACGTCCTGACTTTC. Its translation: CASSVLGAAGANVLTF. The chain carries TRBV9 and TRBJ2-6; a possible D gene is TRBD1 (6 bases). Per the germline V gene, CDR1 is SGDLS and CDR2 is YYNGEE. This CDR3 comprises 16 residues. The germline V and J ends were trimmed by 5 bases and 2 bases, with 14 bases remaining between them.